The subject of this entry is one T cell receptor beta chain. What it recognizes is unknown. Method: immunoSEQ multiplex PCR; TCRdb's copy keeps in-frame clones and lacks some. The sample gives about 110,000 clones, approximately 94% of which show up once; about 3.1% is in the top ten. CDR3 length: 14 residues. Germline-derived CDR1 and CDR2 are SGHTA and FQGNSA. V was clipped by 4 bases and J by 6 bases, with 10 bases between them. This entry belongs to a study of T cell responses to AZD1222 COVID-19 vaccine. Study outcomes and limitations: Reportedly, nearly half the spike-specific TCRs target unmutated variant regions. Spike-specific TCR breadth and depth were elevated following two AZD1222 doses.

The sequence was collected from an adult who received the AZD1222 COVID-19 vaccine. Here the sequenced sample was peripheral blood, taken 28 days after the second AZD1222 dose. The rearrangement joins TRBV7-2 to TRBJ1-6, with no clear D. The CDR3 reads CASSSIEPNSPLHF. CDR3 DNA sequence: TGTGCCAGCAGCTCGATAGAGCCTAATTCACCCCTCCACTTT.